The clone carrying this T cell receptor (beta chain) appeared once. Via MiXCR, TCRdb re-called the PCR reads, giving one row per CDR3 protein. This sample has around 18,000 distinct CDR3 sequences, with 45% to 60% found just once. Samples came from patients with localized non-small cell lung adenocarcinoma. The sample belongs to a study of CD4 and CD8 cells across lung adenocarcinoma regions. The CDR3 covers 13 residues. The V end lost 4 bases, the J end lost 1 base, and 7 bases lay between the germline ends. Germline V gene data show CDR1 as MNHNS and CDR2 as SASEGT. The rearrangement uses TRBV6-1 and TRBJ2-5, with D tentatively TRBD2 (5 bases). This sequence was found in a female donor with lung adenocarcinoma. The CD4 and CD8 labels of this study may be unreliable. Sequenced input: CD8+ T cells from the center of a lung tumor. The CDR3 here is CASSGRGQETQYF. As DNA, the CDR3 is TGTGCCAGCAGTGGCCGGGGCCAAGAGACCCAGTACTTC.